This entry lists 10 T cell receptor beta chains sequenced from one sample in a study of tumor-infiltrating lymphocytes in primary liver carcinoma. The input was around 530 ng total RNA; TCR beta cDNA was made from it with a constant-region primer. TCR beta libraries came from three nested multiplex PCR rounds using slightly modified ARM-PCR. Use of TRBV1-TRBV30 forward primers with a C-beta reverse primer characterized the first two PCR rounds, which lasted 10 cycles each. TCRdb re-called the multiplex PCR reads with MiXCR, one entry per CDR3 protein. The sample includes 100,000 or so distinct CDR3 sequences, about three quarters of them seen just once. Taking roughly 18-32 mg of unsorted bulk tissue, the authors co-extracted RNA and DNA. Sequencing was performed on liver tumor tissue from sampling region 5. Documented subset: tumor region T5, tumor centre. The receptors here all came from a woman aged 60-75 years with primary liver carcinoma and hepatitis B virus infection.

This clonotype was picked up many times. The chain combines TRBV25-1 with TRBJ2-2, with D tentatively TRBD1 (5 bases). Germline loops: CDR1 MGHDK, CDR2 SYGVNS. There are 14 residues in the CDR3. V was pared by 0 bases and J by 3 bases, with 5 bases between. CDR3 in amino acids: CASSEYRDTGELFF. The CDR3 DNA sequence: TGTGCCAGCAGTGAATACAGGGACACCGGGGAGCTGTTTTTT.

A few counts support this clonotype. One end of the junction fails to match germline, which may point to a read error. The V call is TRBV6-6, the J call TRBJ2-7; 7 nucleotides line up with TRBD1. The CDR3 totals 14 residues. Germline V CDR1 and CDR2: MNHNY, SVGAGI (reference sequence). CDR3 DNA sequence: TGTGCCAGCAGCTCCAGGGACAGCACCTACAAGCAGTACTTC. This gives the protein CASSSRDSTYKQYF.

This clonotype has a count of ten or more. V usage is TRBV5-1 and J usage is TRBJ2-2; the D call may be TRBD1 or TRBD2 (5 bases each). The CDR3 runs to 16 residues. CDR1 SGHRS and CDR2 YFSETQ come from the germline V gene. V shed 4 bases and J shed 0 bases, with 13 bases lying between them. The CDR3 coding sequence is TGCGCCAGCAGCACGGTGGGGGACGCGAACACCGGGGAGCTGTTTTTT. It codes for CASSTVGDANTGELFF.

As for this clonotype: At one of its ends the junction is not consistent with the germline gene, which may arise from a read error. The V and J genes are TRBV5-6 and TRBJ2-7; D ambiguous. The CDR3 contains 16 residues. Per the germline V gene, CDR1 is SGHDT and CDR2 is YYEEEE. The CDR3 reads CASSLFFMTVSYEQRF. The CDR3 region has the DNA TGTGCCAGCAGCTTGTTTTTTATGACGGTCTCCTACGAGCAGCGCTTC.

This clonotype is termed medium-sized. The chain links TRBV29-1 to TRBJ1-6; TRBD1 is a possible D gene (5 bases). Germline CDR1 and CDR2: SQVTM and ANQGSEA. The CDR3 loop spans 13 amino acids. V was pared by 7 bases and J by 7 bases, with 14 bases between. The CDR3 loop reads CSAGHGGNSPLHF. Written as DNA, the CDR3 is TGCAGCGCCGGACATGGTGGGAATTCACCCCTCCACTTT.

The chain has TRBV11-3 and TRBJ2-3; 8 nucleotides line up with TRBD2. The CDR3 extends over 17 amino acids. Looked up from germline, CDR1 is SGHNT and CDR2 is YENEEA. Trimming removed 5 bases from V and 0 bases from J; junction bases left unmatched: 10. CDR3 protein: CASSPNLAGGSTDTQYF. Here the CDR3 DNA reads TGTGCCAGCAGCCCGAATCTAGCGGGCGGTAGCACAGATACGCAGTATTTT.

Here the CDR3 DNA reads TGTGCCAGCAGCTTAGTAGGGACACTCGAGACCCAGTACTTC. It specifies CASSLVGTLETQYF. The rearrangement uses TRBV7-9 and TRBJ2-5, with a weak D call TRBD1 (6 bases). V gave up 1 base and J gave up 5 bases, with 11 bases separating them. Germline CDR1 is SEHNR and CDR2 is FQNEAQ (reference sequence). This CDR3 has 14 amino acids. The entire variable domain, with the rest obtained from reference TRBV7-9 and TRBJ2-5, is as follows: DTGVSQNPRHKITKRGQNVTFRCDPISEHNRLYWYRQTLGQGPEFLTYFQNEAQLEKSRLLSDRFSAERPKGSFSTLEIQRTEQGDSAMYLCASSLVGTLETQYFGPGTRLLVL.

A note on this clonotype: One junction end does not reproduce the germline sequence, and a read error may be involved. The CDR3 nucleotides read TGTGCCAGCAGCTCAGATTTTGCTGGGGCCCCCTACGGGCAGTACTTC. Translated: CASSSDFAGAPYGQYF. This rearrangement joins TRBV11-2 to TRBJ2-7, with a weak D call TRBD1 (5 bases). Per germline, CDR1 SGHAT and CDR2 FQNNGV. The CDR3 totals 16 residues.

Worth noting for this clonotype: Since no conserved phenylalanine or tryptophan closes the CDR3, a read error is the likely cause. V and J are TRBV6-2 or TRBV6-3 and TRBJ2-6, with D possibly being TRBD2 (7 bases). CDR3 length: 16 residues. The germline gives CDR1 MNHEY, CDR2 SVGEGT. The CDR3 protein is CASRGGPSSGANLLTL. CDR3 bases: TGTGCCAGCAGGGGGGGGCCCTCTTCTGGGGCCAACCTCCTGACTCTC.

The chain is built from TRBV11-3 and TRBJ2-3; D remains unclear. The ends were cut back, 2 bases at V and 4 bases at J, with 10 bases in the middle. The CDR3 length is 14 residues. Per germline, CDR1 SGHNT and CDR2 YENEEA. The DNA for the CDR3 is TGTGCCAGCAGCTTATGTGGCAGCCCAGATACGCAGTATTTT. Protein: CASSLCGSPDTQYF.